The TCR beta chain described here comes from a study of T-cell reconstitution after alpha-beta-depleted transplantation in children. Unique molecular identifiers tagged the TCRbeta library. TCRdb redid the calling of the PCR reads with MiXCR, one entry per CDR3 protein. This table has fewer than 1 million distinct CDR3 sequences, 15% to 20% appearing once. Regarding this clonotype: The antigen remains undetermined.

Study-wide findings and caveats: Some patients owed their high day-60 TCRbeta diversity to surviving recipient T cells and thymic progenitors. Where alpha-beta T cells came from about two months after transplant was reportedly several hundred expanded graft clones. T cells produced anew were the main source of T-cell counts and diversity one year after transplant.

The sample in question was PBMCs, mostly from graft donor cells, obtained 360 days after TCRalphabeta/CD19-depleted stem cell transplant. The TCR was taken from a male patient younger than 18 who had a stem cell transplant for acute lymphoblastic leukemia, so the T cells may come from the graft donor.

CDR3 bases: TGTGCCAGCAGCTTAGTGTTTGGGGATGAGCAGTTCTTC. It specifies CASSLVFGDEQFF. The rearrangement uses TRBV7-7 and TRBJ2-1; D unclear. This CDR3 spans 13 amino acids. Germline CDR1 and CDR2: SSHAT and FNYEAQ (reference sequence). V dropped 1 base and J dropped 8 bases, with 9 bases sitting between them.